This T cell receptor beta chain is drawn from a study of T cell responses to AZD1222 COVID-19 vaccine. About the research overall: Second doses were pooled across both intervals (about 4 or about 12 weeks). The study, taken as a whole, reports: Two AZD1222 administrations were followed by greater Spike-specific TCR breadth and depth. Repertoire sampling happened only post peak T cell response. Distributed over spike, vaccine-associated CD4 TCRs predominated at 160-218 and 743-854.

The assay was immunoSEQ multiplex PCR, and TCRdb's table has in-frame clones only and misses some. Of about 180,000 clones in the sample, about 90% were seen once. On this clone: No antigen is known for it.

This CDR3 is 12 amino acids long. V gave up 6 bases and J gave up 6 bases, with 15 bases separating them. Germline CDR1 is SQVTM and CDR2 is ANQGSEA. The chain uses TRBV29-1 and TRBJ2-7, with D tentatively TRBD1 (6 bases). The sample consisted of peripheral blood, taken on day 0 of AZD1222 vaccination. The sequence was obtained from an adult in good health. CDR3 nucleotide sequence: TGCAGCGTGGGACCGACAGGAGGCGAGCAGTACTTC. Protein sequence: CSVGPTGGEQYF.